This T cell receptor beta chain was found in a study of T cell responses to AZD1222 COVID-19 vaccine. Study context: Second doses were pooled across both intervals (about 4 or about 12 weeks). General study points: Spike-specific TCR repertoires showed rising breadth and depth after two AZD1222 doses. There were vaccine-associated CD4 TCRs across spike, dominant at 160-218 and 743-854. Baseline testing showed seropositivity in only 6 or 7 AZD1222 recipients.

This clone appeared once. What it binds is not known. Produced via immunoSEQ multiplex PCR; TCRdb's table is partial and in-frame only. Of more than 85,000 clones listed, around 87% were seen once; the top ten hold less than 3.5%. The CDR3 has 13 residues. V lost 5 bases, J lost 1 base, and 8 bases lay in between. This chain uses TRBV12-3 or TRBV12-4 with TRBJ1-1, with D hard to call. The sequenced sample was peripheral blood, obtained on day 0 of AZD1222 vaccination. The receptor was isolated from an adult in good health. DNA of the CDR3: TGTGCCAGCAGTCGTACAGAGAACACTGAAGCTTTCTTT. This gives the protein CASSRTENTEAFF.